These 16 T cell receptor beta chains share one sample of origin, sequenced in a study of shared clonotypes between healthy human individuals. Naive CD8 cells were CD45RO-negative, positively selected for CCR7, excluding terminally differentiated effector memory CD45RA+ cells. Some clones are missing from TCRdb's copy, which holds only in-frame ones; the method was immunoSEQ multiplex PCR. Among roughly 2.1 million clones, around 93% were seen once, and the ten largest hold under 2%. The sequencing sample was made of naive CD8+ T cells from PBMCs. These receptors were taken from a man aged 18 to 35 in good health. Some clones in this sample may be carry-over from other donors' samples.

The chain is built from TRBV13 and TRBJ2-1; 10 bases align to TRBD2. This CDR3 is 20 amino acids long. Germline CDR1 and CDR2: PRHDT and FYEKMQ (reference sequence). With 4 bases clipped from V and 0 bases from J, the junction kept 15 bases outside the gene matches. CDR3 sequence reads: CASSSLTGLALRSSYNEQFF. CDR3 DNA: TGTGCCAGCAGCTCCTTAACGGGACTAGCGCTAAGGAGCTCCTACAATGAGCAGTTCTTC. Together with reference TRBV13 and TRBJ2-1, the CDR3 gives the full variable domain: AAGVIQSPRHLIKEKRETATLKCYPIPRHDTVYWYQQGPGQDPQFLISFYEKMQSDKGSIPDRFSAQQFSDYHSELNMSSLELGDSALYFCASSSLTGLALRSSYNEQFFGPGTRLTVL.

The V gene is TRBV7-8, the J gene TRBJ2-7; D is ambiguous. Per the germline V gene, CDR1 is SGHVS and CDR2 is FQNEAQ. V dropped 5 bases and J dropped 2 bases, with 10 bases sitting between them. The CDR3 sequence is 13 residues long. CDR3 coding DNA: TGTGCCAGCAGCCCGTCCCGGGCCTACGAGCAGTACTTC. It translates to CASSPSRAYEQYF.

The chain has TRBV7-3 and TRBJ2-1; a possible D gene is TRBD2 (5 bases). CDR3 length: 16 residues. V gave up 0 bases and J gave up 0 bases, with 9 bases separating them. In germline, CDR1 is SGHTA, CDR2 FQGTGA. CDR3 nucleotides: TGTGCCAGCAGCTTAACAGCGGTCAGCTCCTACAATGAGCAGTTCTTC. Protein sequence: CASSLTAVSSYNEQFF. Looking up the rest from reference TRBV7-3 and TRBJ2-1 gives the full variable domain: GAGVSQTPSNKVTEKGKYVELRCDPISGHTALYWYRQSLGQGPEFLIYFQGTGAADDSGLPNDRFFAVRPEGSVSTLKIQRTERGDSAVYLCASSLTAVSSYNEQFFGPGTRLTVL.

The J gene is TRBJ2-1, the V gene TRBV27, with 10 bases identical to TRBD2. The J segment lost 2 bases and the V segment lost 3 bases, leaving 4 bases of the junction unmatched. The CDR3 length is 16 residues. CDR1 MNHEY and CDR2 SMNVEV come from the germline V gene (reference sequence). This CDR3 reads CASSFEREGPYNEQFF. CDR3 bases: TGTGCCAGCAGTTTCGAGCGGGAGGGGCCCTACAATGAGCAGTTCTTC.

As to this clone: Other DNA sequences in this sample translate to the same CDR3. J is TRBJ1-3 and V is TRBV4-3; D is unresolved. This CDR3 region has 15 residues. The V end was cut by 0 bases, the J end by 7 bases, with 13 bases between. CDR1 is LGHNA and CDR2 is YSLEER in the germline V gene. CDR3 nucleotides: TGCGCCAGCAGCCAAGACAGGACCTCGGGCAACACCATATATTTT. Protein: CASSQDRTSGNTIYF.

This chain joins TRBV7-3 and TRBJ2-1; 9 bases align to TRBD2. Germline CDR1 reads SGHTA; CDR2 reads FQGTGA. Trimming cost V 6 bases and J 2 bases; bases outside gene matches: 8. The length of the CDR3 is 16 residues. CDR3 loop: CASSNSGRATYNEQFF. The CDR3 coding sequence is TGTGCCAGCAGTAATAGCGGGAGAGCTACCTACAATGAGCAGTTCTTC.

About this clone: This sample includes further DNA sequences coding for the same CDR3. The CDR3 nucleotides are TGTGCCACCAGCAGGGGTAGCGGGTCAACCTACGAGCAGTACTTC. It specifies CATSRGSGSTYEQYF. V is TRBV15 and J is TRBJ2-7; 7 bases agree with TRBD2. Germline CDR1 LNHNV, CDR2 YYDKDF (reference sequence). This CDR3 region has 15 residues. The junction had 7 bases not matched to a gene; V was cut back by 3 bases and J by 2 bases.

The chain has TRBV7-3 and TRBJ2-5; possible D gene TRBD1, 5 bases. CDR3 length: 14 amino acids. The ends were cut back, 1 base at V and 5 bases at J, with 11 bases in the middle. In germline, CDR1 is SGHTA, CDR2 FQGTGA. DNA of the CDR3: TGTGCCAGCAGCTTAAGGGGCCCCGGGGAGACCCAGTACTTC. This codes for CASSLRGPGETQYF.

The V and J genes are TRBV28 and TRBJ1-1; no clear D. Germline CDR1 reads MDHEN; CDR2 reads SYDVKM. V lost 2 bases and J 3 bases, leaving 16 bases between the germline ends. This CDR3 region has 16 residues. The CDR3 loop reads CASSLGFLTGDTEAFF. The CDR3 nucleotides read TGTGCCAGCAGTTTAGGTTTTTTGACGGGCGACACTGAAGCTTTCTTT.

This chain's CDR3 is CASTEGIAGLETQYF. CDR3 DNA sequence: TGTGCCAGCACCGAGGGAATAGCGGGACTTGAGACCCAGTACTTC. The J gene is TRBJ2-5, the V gene TRBV7-7; TRBD2 aligns across 8 bases. The CDR3 runs to 15 residues. Trimming cost V 7 bases and J 5 bases; bases outside gene matches: 12. CDR1 and CDR2 (germline): SSHAT, FNYEAQ (reference sequence).

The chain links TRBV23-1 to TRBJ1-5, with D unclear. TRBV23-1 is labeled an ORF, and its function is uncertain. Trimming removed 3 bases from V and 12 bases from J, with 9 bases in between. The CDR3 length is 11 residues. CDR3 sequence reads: CASSHHRGQHF. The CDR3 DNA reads TGCGCCAGCAGTCATCACCGGGGCCAGCATTTT.

The CDR3, as DNA: TGTGCCAGCAGCCACTTAGGGGAGGGCCCCTACGAGCAGTACTTC. Its translation is CASSHLGEGPYEQYF. The chain couples TRBV28 to TRBJ2-7; TRBD2 matches at 7 bases. Germline CDR1 reads MDHEN; CDR2 reads SYDVKM. The V segment lost 6 bases and the J segment 2 bases; nucleotides outside the gene matches: 10. This CDR3 contains 15 residues.

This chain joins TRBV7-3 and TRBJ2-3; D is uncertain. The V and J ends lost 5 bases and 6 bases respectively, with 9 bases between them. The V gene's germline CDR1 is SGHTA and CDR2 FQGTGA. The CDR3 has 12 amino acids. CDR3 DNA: TGTGCCAGCAGCGTACCATCGGATACGCAGTATTTT. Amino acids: CASSVPSDTQYF. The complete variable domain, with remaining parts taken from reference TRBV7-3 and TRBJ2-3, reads GAGVSQTPSNKVTEKGKYVELRCDPISGHTALYWYRQSLGQGPEFLIYFQGTGAADDSGLPNDRFFAVRPEGSVSTLKIQRTERGDSAVYLCASSVPSDTQYFGPGTRLTVL.

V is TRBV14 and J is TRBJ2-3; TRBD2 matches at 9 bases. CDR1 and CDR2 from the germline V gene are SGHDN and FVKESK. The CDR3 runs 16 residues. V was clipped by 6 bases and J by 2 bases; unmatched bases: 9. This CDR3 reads CASSHLAGRPTDTQYF. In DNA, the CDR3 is TGTGCCAGCAGTCACCTAGCGGGACGTCCCACAGATACGCAGTATTTT.

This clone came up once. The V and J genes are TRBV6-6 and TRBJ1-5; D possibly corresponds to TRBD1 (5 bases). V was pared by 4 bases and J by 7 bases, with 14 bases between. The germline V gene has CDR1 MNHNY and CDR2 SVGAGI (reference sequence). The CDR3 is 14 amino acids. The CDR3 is CASSLVGVYQPQHF. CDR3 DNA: TGTGCCAGCAGTTTGGTGGGGGTTTACCAGCCCCAGCATTTT.

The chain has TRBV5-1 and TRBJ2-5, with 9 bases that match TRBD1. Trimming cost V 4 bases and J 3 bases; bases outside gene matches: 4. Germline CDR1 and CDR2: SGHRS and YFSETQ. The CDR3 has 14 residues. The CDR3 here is CASSADRGEETQYF. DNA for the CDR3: TGCGCCAGCAGCGCGGACAGGGGCGAAGAGACCCAGTACTTC.